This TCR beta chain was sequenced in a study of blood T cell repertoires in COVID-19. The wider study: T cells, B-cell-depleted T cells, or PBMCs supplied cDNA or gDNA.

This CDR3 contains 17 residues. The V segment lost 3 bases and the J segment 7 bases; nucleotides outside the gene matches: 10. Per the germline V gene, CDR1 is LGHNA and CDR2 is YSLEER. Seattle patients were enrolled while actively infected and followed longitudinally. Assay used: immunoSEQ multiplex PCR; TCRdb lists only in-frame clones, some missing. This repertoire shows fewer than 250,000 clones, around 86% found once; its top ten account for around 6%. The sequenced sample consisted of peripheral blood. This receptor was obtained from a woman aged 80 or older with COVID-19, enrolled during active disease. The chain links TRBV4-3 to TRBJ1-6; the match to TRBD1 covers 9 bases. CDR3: CASSHTGAGQGNSPLHF. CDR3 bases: TGCGCCAGCAGCCATACCGGAGCGGGACAGGGAAATTCACCCCTCCACTTT.